The entry below gives a single T cell receptor (beta chain) sequence along with its context. What antigen it recognizes has not been identified. Per-base qualities were not stored, and no clone one base away is much larger. This entry is derived from a study of blood T cell repertoires in COVID-19 (dated by TCRdb to about 2020). Some background on the complete study: The collaborator samples originated in the United States, Italy and Spain and spanned the acute and convalescent phases of COVID-19. The prospective study material was composed of cDNA or gDNA derived from T cells, B-cell-depleted T cells, or PBMCs. Deeply sampled blood TCRbeta repertoires from subjects exposed to, actively infected with, or recovered from COVID-19 were included in the dataset. The repertoires were released in a freely available public database meant as a resource for research on the immune response to SARS-CoV-2. The samples were drawn from the first 160 participants of the ongoing ImmuneRACE study and from 950 to 1,500 subjects provided by 6 global collaborators. Nearly every sample came with metadata listing a de-identified subject ID, COVID-19 status, age in years and sex. Where available, HLA class I and class II types were obtained from metadata supplied by the sample provider rather than from assay-based typing.

The study at large found these results: Clinical and demographic metadata were provided uncurated, with the amount varying by source and participant.

The germline V gene sets CDR1 to SGDLS and CDR2 to YYNGEE. The CDR3 runs 16 amino acids, cysteine and phenylalanine included. Just CDR3 DNA is preserved here, 48 bases in frame from base 1. V gives up 3 bases and J gives up 0 bases, and the segment between their germline ends measures 15 bases. TCRbeta CDR3 regions were amplified from genomic DNA by means of the immunoSEQ Assay, a bias-controlled multiplex PCR. Per the source publication's procedure: The number of nucleated cells in each sample was estimated by amplification of reference gene primers within the assay. Sequence reads were collapsed and filtered to measure the absolute abundance of every unique TCRbeta CDR3 rearrangement. For each sample, productive Simpson clonality was calculated by taking the square root of Simpson's diversity index across productive rearrangements. TCRdb obtained this table from immuneACCESS and retained in-frame rearrangements with V and J assigned. These tables miss some clones; where compared with another copy, unresolved V genes account for less than half of the shortfall, and the remainder is unexplained. D and trimming come from the DNA, and the V and J calls and clone size come from that table. The sample yields around 69,000 clones; roughly 87% were counted once. The biggest ten clones account for around 5% of the sample.

Collaborating institutions collected whole blood in K2EDTA tubes following their own protocols. For TCRbeta analysis, collaborators shipped samples in one of three forms: frozen whole blood, isolated PBMCs, or DNA extracted from either of those sample types. Sequencing was performed on peripheral blood. The clonotype was recovered from a woman between 50 and 59 years old with active COVID-19. The chain couples TRBV9 to TRBJ1-2; 6 matching bases give a weak D call of TRBD1. The CDR3: CASSALTGASNYGYTF. The DNA sequence follows: TGTGCCAGCAGCGCCCTGACAGGAGCATCTAACTATGGCTACACCTTC.